This is a list of T cell receptor beta chains from one sample in a study of CD8+CD57+ T cells in acquired aplastic anemia. TCRdb reanalysed the reads using MiXCR and keeps one entry per CDR3 protein. The sample consists of about 180,000 distinct CDR3 sequences, about 47% of them appearing once. Sample: sorted CD4+, CD8+, or CD8+CD57+ T cells (not recorded which) from PBMCs. The receptor source for this set is a human donor in good health. CDR3s include the opening cysteine and the closing phenylalanine or tryptophan. Each record gives: clone size, V gene, J gene, CDR3 protein. A clone size is listed for some rows: how often the clone was seen (once, few, many), or a class if it is expanded.

few	TRBV4-3	TRBJ2-2	CASSQDQGGVTGELFF
NA	TRBV19	TRBJ2-7	CASSQSVPPPYEQYF
many	TRBV20-1	TRBJ2-3	CSASAQDTQYF
NA	TRBV24-1	TRBJ2-2	CATSDPAVKAGELFF
NA	TRBV13	TRBJ2-1	CASSIYGGQGNYNEQFF
NA	TRBV24-1	TRBJ2-2	CATTDRGTGELFF
NA	TRBV12-3/TRBV12-4	TRBJ1-6	CASSPRQGRSPLHF
NA	TRBV12-3/TRBV12-4	TRBJ1-6	CASTLGGSNSPLHF
many	TRBV24-1	TRBJ2-1	CATRNLDNEQFF
few	TRBV6-2/TRBV6-3	TRBJ1-2	CASSYADRWSEQVGNYGYTF
NA	TRBV20-1	TRBJ1-2	CSAQTGGSRGSTF
once	TRBV19	TRBJ1-5	CASSTWTGGNQPQHF
NA	TRBV24-1	TRBJ2-6	CATSTRDRGFGANVLTF
many	TRBV7-2	TRBJ1-5	CASSLVRDQPQHF
many	TRBV2	TRBJ2-7	CASSEWSRIGNEQYF
NA	TRBV9	TRBJ1-6	CASSVEGGNSPLHF
NA	TRBV2	TRBJ1-5	CASSASGDRNQPQHF
many	TRBV29-1	TRBJ1-2	CSVEEGGNGYTF
few	TRBV5-5	TRBJ2-1	CASSLDAGWGSLIDNEQFF
NA	TRBV20-1	TRBJ2-1	CSARNSGGAHNEQFF
many	TRBV20-1	TRBJ2-7	CSPPWGREESYEQYF
NA	TRBV18	TRBJ2-7	CASSPNRDEQYF
once	TRBV5-4	TRBJ2-1	CASSYDRAGRGDSLQFF
many	TRBV20-1	TRBJ2-3	CSATDTSGRTDTQYF
many	TRBV5-1	TRBJ2-2	CASSSGGRAGELFF
few	TRBV7-8	TRBJ1-1	CASSLVLLEAFF
NA	TRBV20-1	TRBJ2-7	CSARGQGEQYF
many	TRBV28	TRBJ1-4	CASSRDGDNEKLFF
NA	TRBV10-2	TRBJ1-1	CASRQGAVEAFF
NA	TRBV19	TRBJ2-7	CASRKTGAEQYF
NA	TRBV7-2	TRBJ1-6	CASSPVGYGNSPLHF
NA	TRBV12-3/TRBV12-4	TRBJ1-2	CASSLQETAIYGYTF
many	TRBV5-6	TRBJ2-2	CASSPRRRGGELFF
NA	TRBV13	TRBJ1-2	CASSLGTPVDYGYTF
NA	TRBV12-3/TRBV12-4	TRBJ2-3	CAGRGTTDTQYF
many	TRBV11-2	TRBJ2-3	CASSSYSGKIKIADTQYF
once	TRBV2	TRBJ1-1	CASSVEGGTTEAFF
NA	TRBV12-3/TRBV12-4	TRBJ2-3	CASSGDTDTQYF
NA	TRBV7-2	TRBJ2-7	CASSLIAGGPYEQYF
NA	TRBV19	TRBJ2-3	CASSRLATSTDTQYF
many	TRBV4-2	TRBJ2-1	CASSQDLGNEQFF
many	TRBV29-1	TRBJ2-2	CSATPGSNTGELFF
NA	TRBV13	TRBJ1-4	CASSLGALGENEKLFF